This TCR beta chain came from a study of OX40 agonist ivuxolimab in advanced cancers. General study points: Expanded clones were, on average, more numerous in CD8+ T cells than in CD4+. At 0.1 to 3.0 mg/kg and by week 6, clonal expansion occurred in CD4+ and CD8+ blood T cells.

This clone occurred once. What it binds is unknown. Germline V lookup: CDR1 SGDLS, CDR2 YYNGEE. The CDR3 consists of 19 residues. Trimming cost V 0 bases and J 0 bases; bases outside gene matches: 10. Sequencing was performed with immunoSEQ multiplex PCR; in TCRdb, only in-frame clones are kept and a portion is missing. The table shows some 25,000 clones, with roughly 71% occurring only once. The gene calls are TRBV9 and TRBJ2-1; TRBD2 aligns across 9 bases. The source was CD4+ or CD8+ T cells sorted from blood, collected in a trial of the OX40 agonist ivuxolimab. The TCR was taken from an adult with an advanced solid tumor such as melanoma, head and neck, liver or kidney cancer. In DNA form, the CDR3 reads TGTGCCAGCAGCGTAGCTGACCGACTAGCGGTACTCTCCTACAATGAGCAGTTCTTC. This sequence encodes CASSVADRLAVLSYNEQFF.